This entry concerns a single T cell receptor beta chain. Its antigen is as yet unknown. These data are taken from a study of a mutant IDH1 vaccine in newly diagnosed glioma. As for the study in general: Vaccination started 4-6 weeks after radiotherapy alone, or with temozolomide cycles. Earlier treatment was radiotherapy, temozolomide, or both, with most getting both.

Repertoires were generated with immunoSEQ multiplex PCR, while TCRdb's copy carries only in-frame clones and drops some. The sample contains roughly 120,000 clones, around 80% of which appear only once. The time point was: week 11, during vaccination. Vaccination used 300 ug of mutant IDH1 20-mer peptide per dose, with topical imiquimod. V shed 6 bases, J shed 5 bases, and the junction held 4 bases outside the gene matches. The length of the CDR3 is 12 residues. The V gene is TRBV23-1, the J gene TRBJ2-7, with 7 bases lining up with TRBD1. TRBV23-1 is an ORF, with its function uncertain. The clonotype was recovered from a man aged 40-50 years with glioma. Sequenced here: PBMCs, sampled from a glioma patient whose treatment included an IDH1 peptide vaccine. For the CDR3, the DNA is TGCGCCAGCAGCTATACAGGGGACGAGCAGTACTTC. Protein sequence: CASSYTGDEQYF.